The next 23 T cell receptor beta chains were all read from a single sample in a study of blood T cells in healthy people across ages. Alongside a J-beta primer mix, a sample-barcoded 5' primer served in a second PCR lasting about 7 to 12 cycles. Each CDR3 protein is one row after TCRdb ran MiXCR on the 5' RACE reads. The table records 1.5 million to 2 million distinct CDR3 sequences, 28% of them present only once. Sequencing input: blood. These receptors all come from a woman in her 30s in good health.

As for this clonotype: One end of the junction varies from germline; a read error may be responsible. The chain has TRBV30 and TRBJ2-7; possibly TRBD2 for D (6 bases). This CDR3 is built from 20 residues. The germline CDR1 and CDR2 sequences are GTSNPN and SVGIG (reference sequence). The CDR3 sequence is CAWSAPRPSGTGDYSYERYF. The DNA of the CDR3 is TGTGCCTGGAGTGCTCCCCGACCCTCTGGGACGGGGGATTACTCCTACGAGCGGTACTTC.

Concerning this clonotype: Being one base from a much bigger clone, this may be a read error. The rearrangement joins TRBV4-3 to TRBJ2-5; 7 positions match TRBD1. This CDR3 comprises 13 residues. CDR1 and CDR2 from the germline V gene are LGHNA and YSLEER. The junction had 10 bases not matched to a gene; V was cut back by 4 bases and J by 11 bases. The CDR3 bases are TGCGCCAGCAGCCGGGGACAGTGTGTAGAGCAGTACTTC. Translated: CASSRGQCVEQYF.

This clonotype was picked up one time. The rearrangement links TRBV6-2 or TRBV6-3 to TRBJ2-1; TRBD2 matches 9 bases. This CDR3 is built from 14 residues. Germline V gene lookup returns CDR1 MNHEY and CDR2 SVGEGT. The trim removed 6 bases at V and 6 bases at J, leaving 6 bases unmatched. The CDR3: CASRTGTSLNEQFF. The CDR3 bases are TGTGCCAGCAGGACCGGGACTAGCCTCAATGAGCAGTTCTTC.

V gene TRBV29-1 combines with J gene TRBJ2-1, with 13 nucleotides matching TRBD2. This CDR3 spans 13 amino acids. V shed 6 bases and J 12 bases; nucleotides not matched to a gene: 8. Germline CDR1 reads SQVTM; CDR2 reads ANQGSEA. The CDR3 nucleotides are TGCAGCGTCGGGACTAGCGGGGCGGATGGGCAGTTCTTC. Protein sequence: CSVGTSGADGQFF.

This clonotype was counted between two and nine times. The rearrangement joins TRBV9 to TRBJ2-1, with 9 bases lining up with TRBD2. CDR3 length equals 18 residues. Germline V lookup: CDR1 SGDLS, CDR2 YYNGEE. The trim removed 0 bases at V and 3 bases at J, leaving 10 bases unmatched. The CDR3 is CASSVVAASGESYNEQFF. CDR3 bases: TGTGCCAGCAGCGTAGTTGCGGCTAGCGGGGAGAGCTACAATGAGCAGTTCTTC. The full variable domain, in which reference TRBV9 and TRBJ2-1 provide the parts outside the CDR3, is DSGVTQTPKHLITATGQRVTLRCSPRSGDLSVYWYQQSLDQGLQFLIQYYNGEERAKGNILERFSAQQFPDLHSELNLSSLELGDSALYFCASSVVAASGESYNEQFFGPGTRLTVL.

The chain uses TRBV27 and TRBJ1-2, with TRBD1 as a possible D gene (6 bases). Between the trimmed V and J ends, which lost 8 bases and 9 bases, there was a span of 19 bases. This CDR3 is 13 amino acids long. Per the germline V gene, CDR1 is MNHEY and CDR2 is SMNVEV (reference sequence). In nucleotides, the CDR3 is TGTGCCAGCCGTAGTACAGGGTCGGATAGCTACACCTTC. The encoded protein is CASRSTGSDSYTF.

On this clonotype itself: One end of the junction does not line up with germline, which may come from a read error. The chain is built from TRBV7-8 and TRBJ1-2; 9 bases fit TRBD1. This CDR3 has 18 amino acids. The germline V gene encodes CDR1 SGHVS and CDR2 FQNEAQ. CDR3 nucleotides: TGTGCCAGCAGCCTAAAACGGTGGTCGGGACAGGGAAACTATGGCTACATCTTC. Translated, it gives CASSLKRWSGQGNYGYIF.

There are a few counts of this clonotype. This chain connects TRBV30 to TRBJ2-7; D gene ambiguous. Trimming removed 1 base from V and 2 bases from J, with 9 bases in between. This CDR3 spans 13 amino acids. Germline CDR1 and CDR2: GTSNPN and SVGIG (reference sequence). The CDR3 DNA sequence: TGTGCCTGGAGTGGGCTAGGCCCCTACGAGCAGTACTTC. This translates into CAWSGLGPYEQYF. Variable domain in full (rest from reference TRBV30 and TRBJ2-7): SQTIHQWPATLVQPVGSPLSLECTVEGTSNPNLYWYRQAAGRGLQLLFYSVGIGQISSEVPQNLSASRPQDRQFILSSKKLLLSDSGFYLCAWSGLGPYEQYFGPGTRLTVT.

The chain uses TRBV12-3 or TRBV12-4 and TRBJ2-7; D is possibly TRBD2 (5 bases). The CDR3 totals 14 residues. V was shortened by 6 bases and J by 2 bases, with 14 bases between the two germline ends. The CDR3 loop reads CASRSRGRAYEQYF. CDR3 DNA: TGTGCCAGCAGAAGTAGAGGGAGAGCCTACGAGCAGTACTTC.

V is TRBV11-2 and J is TRBJ1-1; TRBD1 matches 8 bases. The CDR3 sequence is 14 residues long. V trimming: 5 bases; J trimming: 5 bases; junction bases outside the gene matches: 7. Germline V gene sequence: CDR1 SGHAT, CDR2 FQNNGV. CDR3 loop: CASSRTGKGTEAFF. DNA of the CDR3: TGTGCCAGCAGCCGGACAGGGAAGGGGACTGAAGCTTTCTTT.

CDR3 protein: CASRPSPGVREYAQYF. DNA for the CDR3: TGTGCCAGCAGGCCCTCTCCAGGGGTAAGGGAGTACGCGCAGTACTTC. J is TRBJ2-4 and V is TRBV6-1, with D possibly being TRBD1 (6 bases). This CDR3 spans 16 amino acids. V gave up 6 bases and J gave up 13 bases, with 28 bases separating them. Germline V gene sequence: CDR1 MNHNS, CDR2 SASEGT.

This clonotype turned up a few times. V gene TRBV30 combines with J gene TRBJ2-4; 11 bases align to TRBD2. The J call may be incorrect, as the DNA end agrees better with TRBJ2-7. This CDR3 is 16 amino acids long. Looked up from germline, CDR1 is GTSNPN and CDR2 is SVGIG (reference sequence). In DNA, the CDR3 is TGTGCCTGGAGGAATCGAGGGACTAGCGGAGAATACGAGCAGTACTTC. Residues: CAWRNRGTSGEYEQYF.

The rearrangement uses TRBV6-2 or TRBV6-3 and TRBJ2-1; 9 bases map to TRBD2. The V gene's germline CDR1 is MNHEY and CDR2 SVGEGT. V dropped 6 bases and J dropped 5; count of bases not matched to a gene: 8. The CDR3 loop spans 15 amino acids. CDR3 loop: CASRNGASGDNEQFF. The CDR3 DNA reads as TGTGCCAGCAGAAACGGGGCTAGCGGGGACAATGAGCAGTTCTTC.

This clonotype occurred a few times. The J gene is TRBJ2-1, the V gene TRBV7-9; D gene uncertain. V dropped 7 bases and J dropped 8 bases, with 12 bases sitting between them. CDR3 size: 12 residues. Germline V gene lookup returns CDR1 SEHNR and CDR2 FQNEAQ (reference sequence). CDR3 sequence reads: CASTPSGDEQFF. The CDR3 DNA is TGTGCCAGCACCCCATCCGGTGATGAGCAGTTCTTC. Combining the CDR3 with reference TRBV7-9 and TRBJ2-1 gives the whole variable domain DTGVSQNPRHKITKRGQNVTFRCDPISEHNRLYWYRQTLGQGPEFLTYFQNEAQLEKSRLLSDRFSAERPKGSFSTLEIQRTEQGDSAMYLCASTPSGDEQFFGPGTRLTVL.

This clonotype has only a few counts. The chain carries TRBV3-1 and TRBJ2-1; weak D call: TRBD1 (6 bases). Germline V gene sequence: CDR1 LGHDT, CDR2 YNNKEL (reference sequence). Trimming left V 10 bases short and J 7 bases short, with 17 bases between. The CDR3 has 13 amino acids. As DNA, the CDR3 is TGTGCCACCGCGGTGGGGGCGCATAATGAGCAGTTCTTC. Translated, it gives CATAVGAHNEQFF.

A remark on this clonotype: A read error is possible here, since a much larger clone lies one base away. It is likely a read error, because the conserved phenylalanine at the end of the CDR3 is missing. This chain connects TRBV29-1 to TRBJ2-5, with D possibly being TRBD1 (5 bases). The J call may be wrong; the DNA end is better matched by TRBJ2-4. CDR3 length: 13 residues. In germline, CDR1 is SQVTM, CDR2 ANQGSEA. Here the CDR3 reads CSVETRDKNIQYC. The CDR3 nucleotides are TGCAGCGTTGAAACCAGGGACAAAAACATTCAGTACTGC.

This clonotype was recorded at least ten times. V and J are TRBV6-2 or TRBV6-3 and TRBJ2-1; TRBD2 matches at 10 bases. Per germline, CDR1 MNHEY and CDR2 SVGEGT. The CDR3 is 16 residues long. Unmatched junction bases numbered 6, after V lost 2 bases and J lost 5 bases. The CDR3 region has the DNA TGTGCCAGCAGTTACGTAGTAGCGGGAGGAAACAATGAGCAGTTCTTC. It encodes CASSYVVAGGNNEQFF.

The chain links TRBV7-9 to TRBJ2-3, with TRBD1 as a possible D gene (6 bases). From germline, CDR1 is SEHNR and CDR2 FQNEAQ (reference sequence). The CDR3 extends over 15 amino acids. V was clipped by 5 bases and J by 1 base, with 13 bases between them. CDR3: CASSGRDTRTDTQYF. DNA for the CDR3: TGTGCCAGCAGCGGCCGGGACACCCGCACAGATACGCAGTATTTT. Full variable domain (rest looked up from reference TRBV7-9 and TRBJ2-3): DTGVSQNPRHKITKRGQNVTFRCDPISEHNRLYWYRQTLGQGPEFLTYFQNEAQLEKSRLLSDRFSAERPKGSFSTLEIQRTEQGDSAMYLCASSGRDTRTDTQYFGPGTRLTVL.

The chain employs TRBV11-2 and TRBJ2-3; D remains unclear. V lost 5 bases to trimming and J lost 3 bases, with 9 bases between them. Germline V gives CDR1 SGHAT, CDR2 FQNNGV. The CDR3 runs to 13 residues. The CDR3 DNA reads TGTGCCAGCAGCGAATATGCGACAGATACGCAGTATTTT. This sequence encodes CASSEYATDTQYF.

This clonotype appeared a few times. The V gene is TRBV20-1, the J gene TRBJ2-5; 11 nucleotides match TRBD2. Trimming cost V 5 bases and J 9 bases; bases outside gene matches: 14. CDR3 length: 15 amino acids. The germline CDR1 and CDR2 sequences are DFQATT and SNEGSKA (reference sequence). CDR3 coding DNA: TGCAGTGCTCCCTCTAGCGGGGGGTCCCGGTTGGCCCAGTACTTC. It translates to CSAPSSGGSRLAQYF.

The V call is TRBV6-5, the J call TRBJ1-6; 8 positions agree with TRBD1. Germline CDR1 MNHEY, CDR2 SVGAGI. V was pared by 6 bases and J by 9 bases, with 7 bases of the junction left unmatched. The CDR3 loop spans 14 amino acids. DNA for the CDR3: TGTGCCAGCAGGTCGACAGGGGAACGTTCACCCCTCCACTTT. It encodes CASRSTGERSPLHF.

The sample holds many counts of this clonotype. The chain carries TRBV5-1 and TRBJ2-7; the D gene is possibly TRBD1 (6 bases). CDR1 and CDR2 (germline): SGHRS, YFSETQ. The V end lost 1 base, the J end lost 6 bases, and 17 bases lay between the germline ends. CDR3 length: 15 amino acids. CDR3 amino acids: CASSLIIQGGTEQYF. For the CDR3, the DNA is TGCGCCAGCAGCTTGATTATACAGGGTGGAACCGAGCAGTACTTC. Complete variable domain (other parts from reference TRBV5-1 and TRBJ2-7): KAGVTQTPRYLIKTRGQQVTLSCSPISGHRSVSWYQQTPGQGLQFLFEYFSETQRNKGNFPGRFSGRQFSNSRSEMNVSTLELGDSALYLCASSLIIQGGTEQYFGPGTRLTVT.

This chain connects TRBV5-1 to TRBJ2-3; 11 bases align to TRBD2. The CDR3 is made up of 14 amino acids. The germline V gene encodes CDR1 SGHRS and CDR2 YFSETQ. Losses at the gene ends were 9 bases for V and 5 bases for J; bases not matched to a gene: 8. CDR3 amino acids: CANNPGTSGDTQYF. DNA of the CDR3: TGCGCCAACAACCCCGGGACTAGCGGAGATACGCAGTATTTT.